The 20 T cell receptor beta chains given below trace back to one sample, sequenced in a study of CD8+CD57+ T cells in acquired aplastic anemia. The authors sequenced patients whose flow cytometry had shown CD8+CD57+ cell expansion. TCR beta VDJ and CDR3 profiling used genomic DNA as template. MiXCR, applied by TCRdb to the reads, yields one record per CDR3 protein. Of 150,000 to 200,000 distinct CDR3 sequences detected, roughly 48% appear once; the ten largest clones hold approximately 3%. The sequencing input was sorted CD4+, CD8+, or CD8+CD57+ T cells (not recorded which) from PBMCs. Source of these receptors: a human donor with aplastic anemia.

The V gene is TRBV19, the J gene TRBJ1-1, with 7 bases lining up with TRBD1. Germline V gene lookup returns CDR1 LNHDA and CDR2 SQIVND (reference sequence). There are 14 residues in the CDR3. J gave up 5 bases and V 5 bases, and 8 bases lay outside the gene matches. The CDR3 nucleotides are TGTGCCAGTAGTTTACAGGGGCTGTGGACTGAAGCTTTCTTT. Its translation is CASSLQGLWTEAFF. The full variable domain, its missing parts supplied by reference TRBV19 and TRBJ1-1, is DGGITQSPKYLFRKEGQNVTLSCEQNLNHDAMYWYRQDPGQGLRLIYYSQIVNDFQKGDIAEGYSVSREKKESFPLTVTSAQKNPTAFYLCASSLQGLWTEAFFGQGTRLTVV.

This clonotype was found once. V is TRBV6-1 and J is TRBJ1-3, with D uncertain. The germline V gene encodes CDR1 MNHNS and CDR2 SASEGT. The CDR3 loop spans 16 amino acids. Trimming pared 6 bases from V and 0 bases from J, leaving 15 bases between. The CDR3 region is CASSGTLPSSGNTIYF. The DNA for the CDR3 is TGTGCCAGCAGCGGAACATTGCCCTCCTCTGGAAACACCATATATTTT.

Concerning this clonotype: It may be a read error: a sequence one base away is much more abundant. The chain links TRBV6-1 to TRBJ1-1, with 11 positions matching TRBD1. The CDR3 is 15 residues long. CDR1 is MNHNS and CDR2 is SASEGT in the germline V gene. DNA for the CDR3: TGTGCCAGCACCGAAGGGGACAGGGGGAACGCTGAAGCTTTCTTT. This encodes CASTEGDRGNAEAFF.

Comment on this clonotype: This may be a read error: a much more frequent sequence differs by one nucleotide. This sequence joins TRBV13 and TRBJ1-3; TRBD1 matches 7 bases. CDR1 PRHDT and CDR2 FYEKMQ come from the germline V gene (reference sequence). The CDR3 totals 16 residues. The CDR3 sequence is CASSLSGQVSGNTVYF. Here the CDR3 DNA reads TGTGCCAGCAGCTTAAGCGGACAGGTCTCTGGAAACACCGTATATTTT.

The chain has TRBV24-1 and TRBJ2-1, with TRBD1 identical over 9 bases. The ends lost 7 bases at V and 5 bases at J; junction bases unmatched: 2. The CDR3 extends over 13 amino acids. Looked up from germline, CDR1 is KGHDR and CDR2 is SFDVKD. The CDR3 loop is CATRGQGNNEQFF. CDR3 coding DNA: TGTGCCACCAGGGGACAGGGAAACAATGAGCAGTTCTTC.

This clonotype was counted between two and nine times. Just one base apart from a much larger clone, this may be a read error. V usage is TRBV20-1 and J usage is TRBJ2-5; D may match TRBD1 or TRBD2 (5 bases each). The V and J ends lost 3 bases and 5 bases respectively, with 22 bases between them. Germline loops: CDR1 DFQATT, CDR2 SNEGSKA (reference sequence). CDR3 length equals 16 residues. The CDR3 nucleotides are TGCAGTGCTAGTACCCCTCGTGGGGGTGTGATGGAGACCCAGTACTTC. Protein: CSASTPRGGVMETQYF.

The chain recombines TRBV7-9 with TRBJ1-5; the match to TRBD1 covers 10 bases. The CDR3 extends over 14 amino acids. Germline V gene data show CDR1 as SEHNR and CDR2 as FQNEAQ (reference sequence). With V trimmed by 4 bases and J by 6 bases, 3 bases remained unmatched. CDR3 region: CASSYGQGVQPQHF. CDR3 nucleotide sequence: TGTGCCAGCAGCTATGGACAGGGGGTTCAGCCCCAGCATTTT. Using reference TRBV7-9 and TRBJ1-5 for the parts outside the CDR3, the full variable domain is DTGVSQNPRHKITKRGQNVTFRCDPISEHNRLYWYRQTLGQGPEFLTYFQNEAQLEKSRLLSDRFSAERPKGSFSTLEIQRTEQGDSAMYLCASSYGQGVQPQHFGDGTRLSIL.

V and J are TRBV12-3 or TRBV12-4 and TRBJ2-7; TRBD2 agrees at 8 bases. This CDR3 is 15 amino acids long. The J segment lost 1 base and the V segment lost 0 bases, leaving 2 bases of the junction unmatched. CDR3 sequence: CASSLAERGSYEQYF. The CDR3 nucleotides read TGTGCCAGCAGTTTAGCCGAGCGGGGGTCCTACGAGCAGTACTTC.

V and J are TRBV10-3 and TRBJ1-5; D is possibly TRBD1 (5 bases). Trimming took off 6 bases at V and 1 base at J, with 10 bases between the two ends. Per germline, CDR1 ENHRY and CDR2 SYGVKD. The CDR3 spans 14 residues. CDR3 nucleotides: TGTGCCATCAGGGGGTCAGGGAGCAATCAGCCCCAGCATTTT. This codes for CAIRGSGSNQPQHF.

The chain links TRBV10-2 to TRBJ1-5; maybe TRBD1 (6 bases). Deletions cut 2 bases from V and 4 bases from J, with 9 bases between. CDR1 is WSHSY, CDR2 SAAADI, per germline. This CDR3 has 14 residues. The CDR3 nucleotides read TGCGCCAGCAGTGAGACAGGGACGAATCAGCCCCAGCATTTT. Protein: CASSETGTNQPQHF.

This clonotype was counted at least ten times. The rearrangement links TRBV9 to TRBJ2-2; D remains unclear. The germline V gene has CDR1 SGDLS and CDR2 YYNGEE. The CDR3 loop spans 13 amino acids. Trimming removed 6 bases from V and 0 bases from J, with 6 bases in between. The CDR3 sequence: CASTVANTGELFF. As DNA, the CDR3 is TGTGCCAGCACCGTCGCGAACACCGGGGAGCTGTTTTTT.

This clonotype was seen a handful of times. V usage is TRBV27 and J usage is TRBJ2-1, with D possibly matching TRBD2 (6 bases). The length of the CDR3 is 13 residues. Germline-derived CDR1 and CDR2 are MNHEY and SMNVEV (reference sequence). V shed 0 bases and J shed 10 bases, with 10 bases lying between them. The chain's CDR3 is CASSLSIREEQFF. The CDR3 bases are TGTGCCAGCAGTTTATCGATACGGGAGGAGCAGTTCTTC.

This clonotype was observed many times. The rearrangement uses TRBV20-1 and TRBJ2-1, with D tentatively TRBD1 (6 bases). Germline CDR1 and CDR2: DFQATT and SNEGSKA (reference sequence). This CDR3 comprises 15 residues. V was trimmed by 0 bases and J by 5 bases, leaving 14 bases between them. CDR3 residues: CSARDVGAGDNEQFF. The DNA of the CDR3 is TGCAGTGCTAGAGATGTGGGGGCTGGTGACAATGAGCAGTTCTTC.

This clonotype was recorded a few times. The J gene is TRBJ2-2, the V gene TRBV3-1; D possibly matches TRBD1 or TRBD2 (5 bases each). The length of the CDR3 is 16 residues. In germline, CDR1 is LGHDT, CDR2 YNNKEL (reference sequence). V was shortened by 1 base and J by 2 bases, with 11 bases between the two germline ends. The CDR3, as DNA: TGTGCCAGCAGCCAAGTGGCAGGGAGCAACACCGGGGAGCTGTTTTTT. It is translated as CASSQVAGSNTGELFF.

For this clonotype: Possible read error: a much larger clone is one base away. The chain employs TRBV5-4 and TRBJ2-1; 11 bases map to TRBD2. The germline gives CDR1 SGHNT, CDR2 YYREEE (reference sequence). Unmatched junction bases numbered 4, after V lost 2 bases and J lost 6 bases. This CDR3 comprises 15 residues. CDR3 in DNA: TGTGCCAGCAGCTTCACTAGCGGGAGTATCAATGAGCAGTTCTTC. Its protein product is CASSFTSGSINEQFF.

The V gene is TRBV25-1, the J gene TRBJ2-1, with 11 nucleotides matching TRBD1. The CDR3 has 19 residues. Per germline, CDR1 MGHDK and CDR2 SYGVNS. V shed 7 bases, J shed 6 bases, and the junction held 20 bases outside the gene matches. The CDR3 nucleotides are TGTGCCAGCATCGGGGACAGGGGGAGGATAGCGGGATCATTCAATGAGCAGTTCTTC. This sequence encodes CASIGDRGRIAGSFNEQFF.

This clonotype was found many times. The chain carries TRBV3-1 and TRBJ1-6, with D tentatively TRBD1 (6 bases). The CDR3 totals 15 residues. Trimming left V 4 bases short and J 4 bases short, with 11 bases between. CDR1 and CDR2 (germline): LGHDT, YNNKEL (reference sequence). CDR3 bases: TGTGCCAGCAGCCGTGACAGGCCGTATAATTCACCCCTCCACTTT. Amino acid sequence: CASSRDRPYNSPLHF.

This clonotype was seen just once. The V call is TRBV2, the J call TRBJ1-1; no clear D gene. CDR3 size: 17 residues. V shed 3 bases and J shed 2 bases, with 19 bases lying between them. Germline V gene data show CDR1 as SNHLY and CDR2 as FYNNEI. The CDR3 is CASSEFRRVGVNTEAFF. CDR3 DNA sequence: TGTGCCAGCAGTGAGTTTCGACGTGTAGGAGTCAACACTGAAGCTTTCTTT.

The DNA of the CDR3 is TGTGCCAGCTCCCTAACCGGGGACTACACCGGGGAGCTGTTTTTT. Protein product: CASSLTGDYTGELFF. The chain employs TRBV18 and TRBJ2-2; TRBD2 is a possible D gene (6 bases). Germline V gene sequence: CDR1 KGHSH, CDR2 LQKENI. Between the trimmed V and J ends, which lost 6 bases and 3 bases, there was a span of 14 bases. This CDR3 is 15 amino acids long.

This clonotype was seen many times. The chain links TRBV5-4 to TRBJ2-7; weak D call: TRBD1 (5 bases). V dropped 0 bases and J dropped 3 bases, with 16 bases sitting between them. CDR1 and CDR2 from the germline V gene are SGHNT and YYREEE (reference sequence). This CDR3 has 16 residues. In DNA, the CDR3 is TGTGCCAGCAGCTTGGGGAACGGACAACTCGTCTACGAGCAGTACTTC. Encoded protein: CASSLGNGQLVYEQYF. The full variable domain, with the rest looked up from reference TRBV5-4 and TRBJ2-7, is ETGVTQSPTHLIKTRGQQVTLRCSSQSGHNTVSWYQQALGQGPQFIFQYYREEENGRGNFPPRFSGLQFPNYSSELNVNALELDDSALYLCASSLGNGQLVYEQYFGPGTRLTVT.